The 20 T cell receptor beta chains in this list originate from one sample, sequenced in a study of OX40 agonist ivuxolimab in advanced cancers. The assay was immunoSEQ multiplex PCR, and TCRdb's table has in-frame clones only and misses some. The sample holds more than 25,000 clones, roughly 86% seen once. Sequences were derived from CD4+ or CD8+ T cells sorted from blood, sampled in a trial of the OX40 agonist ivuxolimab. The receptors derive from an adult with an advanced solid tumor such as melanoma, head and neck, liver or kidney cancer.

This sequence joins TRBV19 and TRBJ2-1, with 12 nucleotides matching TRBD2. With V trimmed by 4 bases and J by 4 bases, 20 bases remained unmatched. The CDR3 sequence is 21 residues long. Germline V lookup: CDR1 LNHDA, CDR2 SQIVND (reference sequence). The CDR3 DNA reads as TGTGCCAGTAGTACTACTTCGGCTAGCGGGAGGGCCTCGGGCAGATACAATGAGCAGTTCTTC. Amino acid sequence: CASSTTSASGRASGRYNEQFF.

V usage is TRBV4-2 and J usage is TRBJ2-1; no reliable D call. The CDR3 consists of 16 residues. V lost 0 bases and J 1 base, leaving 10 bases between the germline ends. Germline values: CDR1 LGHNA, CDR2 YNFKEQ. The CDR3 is CASSQERWISYNEQFF. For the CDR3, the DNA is TGTGCCAGCAGCCAAGAGAGGTGGATATCCTACAATGAGCAGTTCTTC.

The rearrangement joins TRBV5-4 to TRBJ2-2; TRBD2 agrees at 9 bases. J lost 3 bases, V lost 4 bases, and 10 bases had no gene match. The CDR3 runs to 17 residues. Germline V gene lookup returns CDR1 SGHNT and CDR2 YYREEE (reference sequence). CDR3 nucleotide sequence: TGTGCCAGCAGCCCGGGGGAGGGACTAGCAGACACCGGGGAGCTGTTTTTT. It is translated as CASSPGEGLADTGELFF.

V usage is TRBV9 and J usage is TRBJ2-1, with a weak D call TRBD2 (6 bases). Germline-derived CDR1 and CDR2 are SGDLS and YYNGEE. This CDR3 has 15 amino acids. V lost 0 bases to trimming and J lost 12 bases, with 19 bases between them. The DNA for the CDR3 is TGTGCCAGCAGCGTAGGGGGACTGCTTGGATACTCGCAGTTCTTC. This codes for CASSVGGLLGYSQFF.

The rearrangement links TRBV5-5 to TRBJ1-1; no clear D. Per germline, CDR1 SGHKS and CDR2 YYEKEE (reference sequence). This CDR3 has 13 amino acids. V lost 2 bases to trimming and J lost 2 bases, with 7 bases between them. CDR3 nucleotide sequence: TGTGCCAGCAGCTTAGGGTTAAACACTGAAGCTTTCTTT. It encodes CASSLGLNTEAFF.

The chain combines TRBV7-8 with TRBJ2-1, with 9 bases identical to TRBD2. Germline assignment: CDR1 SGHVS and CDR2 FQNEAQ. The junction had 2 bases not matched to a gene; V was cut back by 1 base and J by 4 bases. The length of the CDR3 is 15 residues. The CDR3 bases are TGTGCCAGCAGCTTAGGGCTAGCGGGGTACAATGAGCAGTTCTTC. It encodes CASSLGLAGYNEQFF.

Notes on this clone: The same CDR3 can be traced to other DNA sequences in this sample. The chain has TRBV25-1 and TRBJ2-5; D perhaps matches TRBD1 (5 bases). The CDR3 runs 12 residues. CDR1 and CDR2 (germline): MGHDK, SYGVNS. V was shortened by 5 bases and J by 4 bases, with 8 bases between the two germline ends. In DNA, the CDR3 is TGTGCCAGCAGTTTCCAGGGAGAGACCCAGTACTTC. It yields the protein CASSFQGETQYF.

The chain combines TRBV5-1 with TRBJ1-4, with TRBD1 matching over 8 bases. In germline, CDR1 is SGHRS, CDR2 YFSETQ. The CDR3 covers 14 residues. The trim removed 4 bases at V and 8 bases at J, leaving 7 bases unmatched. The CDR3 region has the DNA TGCGCCAGCAGCGCGGCAGGGGGCTACGAAAAACTGTTTTTT. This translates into CASSAAGGYEKLFF.

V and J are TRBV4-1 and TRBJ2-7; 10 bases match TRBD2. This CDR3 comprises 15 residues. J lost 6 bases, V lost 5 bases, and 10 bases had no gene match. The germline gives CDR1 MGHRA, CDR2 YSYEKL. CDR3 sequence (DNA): TGCGCCAGCAGCTCCCTAGCGGGAGAGGGAAGCGAGCAGTACTTC. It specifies CASSSLAGEGSEQYF.

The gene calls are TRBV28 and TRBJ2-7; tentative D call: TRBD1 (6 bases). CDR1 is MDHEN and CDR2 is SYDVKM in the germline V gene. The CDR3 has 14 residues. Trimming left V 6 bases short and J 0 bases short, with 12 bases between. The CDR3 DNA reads TGTGCCAGCAGCTCTACAGGGACCTCCTACGAGCAGTACTTC. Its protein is CASSSTGTSYEQYF.

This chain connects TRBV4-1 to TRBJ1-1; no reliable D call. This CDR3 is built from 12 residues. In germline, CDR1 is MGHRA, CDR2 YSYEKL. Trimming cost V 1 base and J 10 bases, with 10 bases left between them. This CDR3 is CASSQGAEGAFF. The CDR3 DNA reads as TGCGCCAGCAGCCAAGGAGCTGAGGGAGCTTTCTTT.

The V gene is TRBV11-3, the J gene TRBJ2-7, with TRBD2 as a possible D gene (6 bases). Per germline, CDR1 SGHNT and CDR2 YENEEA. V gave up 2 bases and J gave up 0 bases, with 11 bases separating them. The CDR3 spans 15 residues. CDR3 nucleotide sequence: TGTGCCAGCAGCTTATCCTCGGGACTCTCCTACGAGCAGTACTTC. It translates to CASSLSSGLSYEQYF.

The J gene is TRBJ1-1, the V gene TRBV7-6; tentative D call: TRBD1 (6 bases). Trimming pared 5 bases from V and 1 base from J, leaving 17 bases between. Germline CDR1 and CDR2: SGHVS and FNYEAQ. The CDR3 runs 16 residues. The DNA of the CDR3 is TGTGCCAGCAGCCCCCATTTGGGGGCCCAGAACACTGAAGCTTTCTTT. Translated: CASSPHLGAQNTEAFF.

CDR3 DNA sequence: TGTGCCAGTATCCTGACTAGCGGGAGGACCGGGGAGCTGTTTTTT. This translates into CASILTSGRTGELFF. The V gene is TRBV2, the J gene TRBJ2-2; 13 bases agree with TRBD2. The germline gives CDR1 SNHLY, CDR2 FYNNEI. Losses at the gene ends were 9 bases for V and 5 bases for J; bases not matched to a gene: 6. The CDR3 loop spans 15 amino acids.

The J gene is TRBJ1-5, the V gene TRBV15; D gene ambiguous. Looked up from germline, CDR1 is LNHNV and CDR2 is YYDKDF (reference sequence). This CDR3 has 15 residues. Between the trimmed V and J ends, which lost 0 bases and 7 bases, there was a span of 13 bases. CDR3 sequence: CATSRDKGLRQPQHF. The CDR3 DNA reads TGTGCCACCAGCAGAGATAAAGGCCTACGGCAGCCCCAGCATTTT. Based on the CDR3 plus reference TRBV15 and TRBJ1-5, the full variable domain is DAMVIQNPRYQVTQFGKPVTLSCSQTLNHNVMYWYQQKSSQAPKLLFHYYDKDFNNEADTPDNFQSRRPNTSFCFLDIRSPGLGDTAMYLCATSRDKGLRQPQHFGDGTRLSIL.

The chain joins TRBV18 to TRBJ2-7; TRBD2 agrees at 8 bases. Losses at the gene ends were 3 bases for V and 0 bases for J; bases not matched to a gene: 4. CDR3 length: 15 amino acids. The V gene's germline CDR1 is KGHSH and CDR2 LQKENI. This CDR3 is CASSPRLASSYEQYF. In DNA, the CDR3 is TGTGCCAGCTCACCGAGACTAGCGTCCTCCTACGAGCAGTACTTC.

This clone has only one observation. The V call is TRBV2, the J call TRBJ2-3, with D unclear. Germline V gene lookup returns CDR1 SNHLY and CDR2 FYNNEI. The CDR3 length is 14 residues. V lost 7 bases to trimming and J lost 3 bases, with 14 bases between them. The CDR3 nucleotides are TGTGCCAGCACCCCAGAGCCTCGGACAGATACGCAGTATTTT. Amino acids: CASTPEPRTDTQYF.

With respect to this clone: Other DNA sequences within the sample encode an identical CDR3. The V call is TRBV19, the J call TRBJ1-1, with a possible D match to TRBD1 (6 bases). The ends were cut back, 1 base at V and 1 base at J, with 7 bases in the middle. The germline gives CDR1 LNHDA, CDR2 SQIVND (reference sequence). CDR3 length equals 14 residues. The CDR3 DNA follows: TGTGCCAGTAGTATAGGCAGGGGGAACACTGAAGCTTTCTTT. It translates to CASSIGRGNTEAFF.

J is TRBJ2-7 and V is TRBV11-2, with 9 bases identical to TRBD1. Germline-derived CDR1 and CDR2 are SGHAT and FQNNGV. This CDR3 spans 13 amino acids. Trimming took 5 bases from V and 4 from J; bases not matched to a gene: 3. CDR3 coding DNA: TGTGCCAGCAGCCCGGGGACAGGGTACGAGCAGTACTTC. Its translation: CASSPGTGYEQYF.

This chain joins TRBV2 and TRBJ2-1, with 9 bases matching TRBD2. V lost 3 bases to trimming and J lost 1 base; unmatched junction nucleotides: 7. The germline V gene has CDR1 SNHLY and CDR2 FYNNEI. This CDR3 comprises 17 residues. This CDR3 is CASSEASGTLSYNEQFF. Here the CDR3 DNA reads TGTGCCAGCAGTGAGGCTAGCGGGACTTTATCCTACAATGAGCAGTTCTTC.